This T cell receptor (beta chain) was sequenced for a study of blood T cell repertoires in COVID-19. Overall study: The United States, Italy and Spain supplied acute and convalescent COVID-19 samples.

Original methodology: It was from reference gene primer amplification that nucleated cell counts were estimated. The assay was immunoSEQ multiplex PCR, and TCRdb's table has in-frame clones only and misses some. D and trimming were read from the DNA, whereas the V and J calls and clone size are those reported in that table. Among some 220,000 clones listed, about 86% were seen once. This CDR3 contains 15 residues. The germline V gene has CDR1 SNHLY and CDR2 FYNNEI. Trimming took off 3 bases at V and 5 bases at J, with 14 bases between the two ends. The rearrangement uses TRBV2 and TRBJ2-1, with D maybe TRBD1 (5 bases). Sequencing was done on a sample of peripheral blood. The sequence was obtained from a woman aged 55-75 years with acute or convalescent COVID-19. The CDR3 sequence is CASSDVSGHNNEQFF. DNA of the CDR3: TGTGCCAGCAGTGATGTGTCAGGGCACAACAATGAGCAGTTCTTC. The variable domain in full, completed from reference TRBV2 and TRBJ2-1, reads EPEVTQTPSHQVTQMGQEVILRCVPISNHLYFYWYRQILGQKVEFLVSFYNNEISEKSEIFDDQFSVERPDGSNFTLKIRSTKLEDSAMYFCASSDVSGHNNEQFFGPGTRLTVL.